This TCR beta chain was recovered during a study of blood T cell repertoires in COVID-19. This CDR3 comprises 15 residues. The ends lost 3 bases at V and 1 base at J; junction bases unmatched: 3. The germline V gene has CDR1 SGHRS and CDR2 YFSETQ. The assay was immunoSEQ multiplex PCR, and TCRdb's table has in-frame clones only and misses some. The sample lists approximately 390,000 clones, over 75% occurring once. Specimen: peripheral blood. This sequence joins TRBV5-1 and TRBJ2-3; 9 bases line up with TRBD2. This TCR came from a woman between 55 and 75 years old with COVID-19, enrolled during active disease. This CDR3 is CASSSIAGGTDTQYF. The CDR3 bases are TGCGCCAGCAGCTCCATAGCGGGGGGCACAGATACGCAGTATTTT.